The clone carrying this T cell receptor beta chain was counted a few times. Its antigen is as yet unknown. This specimen belongs to a study of T cell repertoires in cytomegalovirus infection. MiXCR, applied by TCRdb to the reads, yields one record per CDR3 protein. This table has approximately 590,000 distinct CDR3 sequences, around two fifths appearing once. Germline values: CDR1 MDHEN, CDR2 SYDVKM. The germline V and J ends were trimmed by 3 bases and 8 bases, with 13 bases remaining between them. The CDR3 is made up of 13 amino acids. The chain combines TRBV28 with TRBJ1-1; D ambiguous. The TCR comes from a human donor in good health (CMV status not recorded). Some clones in this sample may be carry-over from other donors' samples. The sequences come from cultured PBMCs, collected from culture after CMV antigen stimulation. This CDR3 reads CASSFSRVGEAFF. The CDR3 nucleotides are TGTGCCAGCAGTTTTTCTCGGGTCGGGGAAGCTTTCTTT. The whole variable domain, remainder taken from reference TRBV28 and TRBJ1-1, is DVKVTQSSRYLVKRTGEKVFLECVQDMDHENMFWYRQDPGLGLRLIYFSYDVKMKEKGDIPEGYSVSREKKERFSLILESASTNQTSMYLCASSFSRVGEAFFGQGTRLTVV.